These 3 T cell receptor beta chains were sequenced from one sample in a study of T cells expressing NK-cell markers. Following a re-call of the 5' RACE reads, TCRdb has one entry per CDR3 protein and lacks DNA. The sample holds a few hundred thousand distinct CDR3 sequences. The sequencing sample was made of blood T cells: a sorted CD56 or NKG2C T cell subset, CD4+ or CD8+ T cells, or bulk PBMC T cells (not recorded which). These receptors all come from a man between 18 and 69 years old in good health.

This rearrangement joins TRBV4-2 to TRBJ1-1; TCRdb gives TRBD1 as the D gene, but with no DNA this cannot be confirmed. The CDR3 length is 16 residues. Germline CDR1 LGHNA, CDR2 YNFKEQ. The CDR3 loop reads CASSQVPGDGFTEAFF.

This sequence joins TRBV7-2 and TRBJ2-2; without DNA, the TCRdb call of TRBD2 cannot be checked. The CDR3 is 15 residues long. In germline, CDR1 is SGHTA, CDR2 FQGNSA. The CDR3 loop reads CASSLLAGTTGELFF.

The rearrangement joins TRBV6-1 to TRBJ2-4; TCRdb returns TRBD2, unconfirmable since there is no DNA. Looked up from germline, CDR1 is MNHNS and CDR2 is SASEGT. The CDR3 is made up of 18 amino acids. CDR3 amino acids: CASSAAGYRLIAKNIQYF.